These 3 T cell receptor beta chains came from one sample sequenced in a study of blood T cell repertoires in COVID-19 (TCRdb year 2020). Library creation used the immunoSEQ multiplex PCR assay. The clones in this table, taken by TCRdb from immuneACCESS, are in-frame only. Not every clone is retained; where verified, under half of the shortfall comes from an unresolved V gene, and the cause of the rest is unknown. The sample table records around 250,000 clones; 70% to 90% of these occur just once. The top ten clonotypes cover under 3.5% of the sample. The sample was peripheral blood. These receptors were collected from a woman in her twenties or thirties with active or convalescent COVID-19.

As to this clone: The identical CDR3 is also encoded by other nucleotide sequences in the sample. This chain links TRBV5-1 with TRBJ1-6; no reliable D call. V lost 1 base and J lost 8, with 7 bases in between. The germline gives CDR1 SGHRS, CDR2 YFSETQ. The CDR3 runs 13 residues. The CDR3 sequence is CASSLKLDSPLHF. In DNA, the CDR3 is TGCGCCAGCAGCTTGAAACTCGATTCACCCCTCCACTTT.

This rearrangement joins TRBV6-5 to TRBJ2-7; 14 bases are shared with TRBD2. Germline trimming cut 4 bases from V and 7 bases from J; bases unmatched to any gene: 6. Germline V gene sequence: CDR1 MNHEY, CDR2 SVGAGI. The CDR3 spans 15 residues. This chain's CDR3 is CASSSRLAGGLEQYF. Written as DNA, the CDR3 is TGTGCCAGCAGTTCCAGACTAGCGGGGGGGCTTGAGCAGTACTTC.

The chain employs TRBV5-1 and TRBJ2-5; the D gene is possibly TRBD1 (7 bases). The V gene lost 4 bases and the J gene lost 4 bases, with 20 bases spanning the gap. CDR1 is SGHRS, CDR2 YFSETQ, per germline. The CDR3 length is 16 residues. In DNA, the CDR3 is TGCGCCAGCAGCCTGAGGGGGGCCCGACAGGGAGAGACCCAGTACTTC. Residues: CASSLRGARQGETQYF.